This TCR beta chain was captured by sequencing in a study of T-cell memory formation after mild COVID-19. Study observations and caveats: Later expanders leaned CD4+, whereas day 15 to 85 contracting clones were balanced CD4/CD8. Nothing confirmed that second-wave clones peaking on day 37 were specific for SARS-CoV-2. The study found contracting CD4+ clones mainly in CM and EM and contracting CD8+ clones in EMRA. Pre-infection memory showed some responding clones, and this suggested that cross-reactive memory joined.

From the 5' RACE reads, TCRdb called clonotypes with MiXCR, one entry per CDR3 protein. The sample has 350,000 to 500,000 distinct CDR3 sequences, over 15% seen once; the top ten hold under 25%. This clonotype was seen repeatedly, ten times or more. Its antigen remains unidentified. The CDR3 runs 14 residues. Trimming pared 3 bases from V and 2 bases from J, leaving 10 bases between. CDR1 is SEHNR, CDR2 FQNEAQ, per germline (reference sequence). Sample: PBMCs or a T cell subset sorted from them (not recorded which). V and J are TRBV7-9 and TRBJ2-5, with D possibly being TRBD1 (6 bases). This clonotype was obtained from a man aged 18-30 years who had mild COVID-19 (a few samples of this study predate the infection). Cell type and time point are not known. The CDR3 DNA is TGTGCCAGCAGCTTCGGGACACGACAAGAGACCCAGTACTTC. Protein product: CASSFGTRQETQYF.